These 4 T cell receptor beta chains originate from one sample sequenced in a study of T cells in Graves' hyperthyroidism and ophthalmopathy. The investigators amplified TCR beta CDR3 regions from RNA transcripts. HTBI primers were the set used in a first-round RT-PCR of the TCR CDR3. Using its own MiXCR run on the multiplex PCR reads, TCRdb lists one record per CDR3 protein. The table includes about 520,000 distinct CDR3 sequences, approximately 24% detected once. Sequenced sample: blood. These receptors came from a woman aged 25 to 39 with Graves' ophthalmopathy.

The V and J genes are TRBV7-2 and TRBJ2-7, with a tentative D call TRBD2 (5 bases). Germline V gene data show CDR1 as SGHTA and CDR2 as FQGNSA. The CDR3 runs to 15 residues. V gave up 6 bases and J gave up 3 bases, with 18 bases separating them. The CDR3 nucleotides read TGTGCCAGCAGTTTATATGGACGGGATCGCTACGAGCAGTACTTC. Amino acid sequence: CASSLYGRDRYEQYF.

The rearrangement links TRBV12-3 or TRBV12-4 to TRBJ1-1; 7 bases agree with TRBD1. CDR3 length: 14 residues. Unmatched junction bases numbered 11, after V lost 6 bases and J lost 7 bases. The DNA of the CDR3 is TGTGCCAGCAGAAAACAGGGGACCTGGGGTGAAGCTTTCTTT. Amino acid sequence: CASRKQGTWGEAFF.

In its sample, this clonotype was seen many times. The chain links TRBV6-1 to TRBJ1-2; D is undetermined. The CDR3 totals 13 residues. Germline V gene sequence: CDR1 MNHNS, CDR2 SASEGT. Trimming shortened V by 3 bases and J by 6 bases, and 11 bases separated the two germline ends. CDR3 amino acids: CASSDSRSHGYTF. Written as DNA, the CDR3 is TGTGCCAGCAGTGATAGTCGGAGCCATGGCTACACCTTC.

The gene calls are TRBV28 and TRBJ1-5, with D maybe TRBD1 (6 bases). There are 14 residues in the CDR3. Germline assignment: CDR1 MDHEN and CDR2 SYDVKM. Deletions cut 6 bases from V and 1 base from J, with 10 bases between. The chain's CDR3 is CASRIQGSNQPQHF. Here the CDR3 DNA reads TGTGCCAGCAGGATACAGGGAAGCAATCAGCCCCAGCATTTT.